Below are 28 T cell receptor beta chains sequenced from a single sample in a study of blood T cell repertoires in COVID-19. The table came from immunoSEQ multiplex PCR; TCRdb's copy has only in-frame clones and leaves some out. The table has 150,000 to 200,000 clones, around 84% seen once. What was sequenced was peripheral blood. The receptor source for this set is a woman of 80 years or more with COVID-19, enrolled during active disease.

The rearrangement uses TRBV3-1 (or the pseudogene TRBV3-2) and TRBJ2-3, with a tentative D call TRBD2 (6 bases). This CDR3 is 15 amino acids long. Germline V CDR1 and CDR2: LGHDT, YNNKEL (reference sequence). Trimming cost V 1 base and J 8 bases, with 16 bases left between them. In DNA, the CDR3 is TGTGCCAGCAGCCAAGGGCTAGCGCCGCAGGGTACGCAGTATTTT. Its translation: CASSQGLAPQGTQYF.

This sequence joins TRBV5-4 and TRBJ2-5, with a possible D match to TRBD2 (5 bases). V was shortened by 4 bases and J by 5 bases, with 18 bases between the two germline ends. Germline loops: CDR1 SGHNT, CDR2 YYREEE (reference sequence). The CDR3 loop spans 15 amino acids. CDR3 loop: CASSPLPSSGETQYF. CDR3 coding DNA: TGTGCCAGCAGCCCACTCCCTAGCTCTGGCGAGACCCAGTACTTC.

The J gene is TRBJ2-1, the V gene TRBV5-5; the match to TRBD2 covers 10 bases. The germline gives CDR1 SGHKS, CDR2 YYEKEE (reference sequence). Trimming cost V 4 bases and J 4 bases; bases outside gene matches: 8. This CDR3 is 16 amino acids long. The CDR3 bases are TGTGCCAGCAGCCCCGACAGCGGGAGGGTTTACAATGAGCAGTTCTTC. It is translated as CASSPDSGRVYNEQFF.

The rearrangement joins TRBV28 to TRBJ2-2; maybe TRBD1 (6 bases). V gave up 5 bases and J gave up 4 bases, with 17 bases separating them. The CDR3 has 16 residues. Germline lookup yields CDR1 MDHEN and CDR2 SYDVKM. The DNA of the CDR3 is TGTGCCAGCAGTATACTCACAGGGACCGCCACCGGGGAGCTGTTTTTT. It yields the protein CASSILTGTATGELFF.

The genes are TRBV19 and TRBJ1-5; D unclear. This CDR3 region has 17 residues. Germline V CDR1 and CDR2: LNHDA, SQIVND (reference sequence). The germline V and J ends were trimmed by 3 bases and 7 bases, with 22 bases remaining between them. This CDR3 reads CASSIHEARGGEQPQHF. Written as DNA, the CDR3 is TGTGCCAGTAGTATCCACGAGGCCCGGGGAGGAGAGCAGCCCCAGCATTTT.

The rearrangement joins TRBV28 to TRBJ1-1; D perhaps matches TRBD1 (6 bases). The CDR3 has 13 residues. Germline loops: CDR1 MDHEN, CDR2 SYDVKM. With 7 bases removed from V and 5 bases from J, the gap between germline ends came to 14 bases. This CDR3 reads CASIISGETEAFF. CDR3 bases: TGTGCCAGCATTATCTCAGGGGAGACTGAAGCTTTCTTT.

This clone showed up just a few times. This chain joins TRBV6-2 or TRBV6-3 and TRBJ1-2; the D gene is possibly TRBD1 (5 bases). The germline V gene has CDR1 MNHEY and CDR2 SVGEGT. The CDR3 runs to 14 residues. V was trimmed by 0 bases and J by 2 bases, leaving 7 bases between them. The CDR3 DNA reads TGTGCCAGCAGTTACTCGAACAGGAACTATGGCTACACCTTC. Protein product: CASSYSNRNYGYTF.

This chain uses TRBV18 with TRBJ2-7; 10 nucleotides line up with TRBD1. V was clipped by 6 bases and J by 6 bases; unmatched bases: 11. Germline assignment: CDR1 KGHSH and CDR2 LQKENI. The CDR3 runs 15 residues. CDR3 protein: CASSSPRDRGREQYF. CDR3 nucleotides: TGTGCCAGCTCGTCCCCCCGAGACAGGGGGCGCGAGCAGTACTTC.

This chain uses TRBV20-1 with TRBJ2-1; no clear D gene. The CDR3 extends over 11 amino acids. V was shortened by 0 bases and J by 8 bases, with 5 bases between the two germline ends. The V gene's germline CDR1 is DFQATT and CDR2 SNEGSKA (reference sequence). The CDR3, as DNA: TGCAGTGCTAGAGATAGCCATGAGCAGTTCTTC. Protein product: CSARDSHEQFF.

This clone was counted a few times. This chain uses TRBV7-2 with TRBJ2-7; TRBD2 agrees at 8 bases. V was pared by 3 bases and J by 4 bases, with 5 bases of the junction left unmatched. Germline CDR1 SGHTA, CDR2 FQGNSA. The CDR3 totals 14 residues. The CDR3, as DNA: TGTGCCAGCAGCTTCAGCGGGAGTAGTTACGAGCAGTACTTC. This codes for CASSFSGSSYEQYF.

The J gene is TRBJ1-6, the V gene TRBV28, with D possibly TRBD1 on 5 matching bases. The CDR3 is made up of 12 amino acids. Germline CDR1 MDHEN, CDR2 SYDVKM. Trimming cost V 7 bases and J 7 bases, with 8 bases left between them. CDR3 sequence reads: CASTGENSPLHF. The CDR3, as DNA: TGTGCCAGCACGGGGGAAAATTCACCCCTCCACTTT.

The rearrangement links TRBV28 to TRBJ2-5; D may be TRBD1 (6 bases). The CDR3 has 13 amino acids. Germline V CDR1 and CDR2: MDHEN, SYDVKM. Trimming shortened V by 4 bases and J by 2 bases, and 8 bases separated the two germline ends. CDR3 residues: CASSSRGQETQYF. DNA for the CDR3: TGTGCCAGCAGTTCCAGGGGACAAGAGACCCAGTACTTC.

This sequence joins TRBV9 and TRBJ2-2, with 9 nucleotides matching TRBD1. The trim removed 0 bases at V and 6 bases at J, leaving 6 bases unmatched. CDR3 size: 16 residues. Germline CDR1 is SGDLS and CDR2 is YYNGEE. CDR3 sequence: CASSVGEGQGPGELFF. The CDR3 DNA reads as TGTGCCAGCAGCGTAGGGGAGGGACAGGGCCCCGGGGAGCTGTTTTTT.

The gene calls are TRBV4-3 and TRBJ1-5; D perhaps matches TRBD1 (6 bases). The CDR3 consists of 16 residues. Deletions cut 2 bases from V and 7 bases from J, with 18 bases between. In germline, CDR1 is LGHNA, CDR2 YSLEER. The CDR3 sequence: CASSQTYRQELQPQHF. The CDR3 region has the DNA TGCGCCAGCAGCCAAACATATCGACAGGAATTACAGCCCCAGCATTTT.

The count of this clone is one. The CDR3 loop is CASSLVGSSYEQYF. The CDR3 nucleotides are TGTGCCAGCAGCTTGGTAGGGAGCTCCTACGAGCAGTACTTC. V is TRBV5-8 and J is TRBJ2-7; D is possibly TRBD2 (5 bases). V was clipped by 0 bases and J by 0 bases, with 7 bases between them. Germline assignment: CDR1 SGHTS and CDR2 YDEGEE. The CDR3 consists of 14 residues.

This clone was counted a single time. V is TRBV4-1 and J is TRBJ1-5; the match to TRBD1 covers 7 bases. Germline CDR1 reads MGHRA; CDR2 reads YSYEKL. The CDR3 length is 15 residues. V lost 0 bases to trimming and J lost 4 bases; unmatched junction nucleotides: 3. The CDR3 nucleotides are TGCGCCAGCAGCCAAGATGGGACAGAAAATCAGCCCCAGCATTTT. Translated: CASSQDGTENQPQHF.

V usage is TRBV11-1 and J usage is TRBJ2-2; D may be TRBD1 (5 bases). Trimming removed 2 bases at V and 4 bases at J, with 14 bases between. The germline V gene encodes CDR1 SGHAT and CDR2 FQDESV (reference sequence). The CDR3 loop spans 16 amino acids. CDR3 in amino acids: CASSLPAQGATGELFF. The CDR3 DNA is TGTGCCAGCAGCTTACCCGCCCAGGGTGCCACCGGGGAGCTGTTTTTT. The complete variable domain, with remaining parts taken from reference TRBV11-1 and TRBJ2-2, reads EAEVAQSPRYKITEKSQAVAFWCDPISGHATLYWYRQILGQGPELLVQFQDESVVDDSQLPKDRFSAERLKGVDSTLKIQPAELGDSAMYLCASSLPAQGATGELFFGEGSRLTVL.

This chain joins TRBV19 and TRBJ1-1; D perhaps matches TRBD1 (6 bases). V lost 0 bases and J 1 base, leaving 6 bases between the germline ends. Germline-derived CDR1 and CDR2 are LNHDA and SQIVND (reference sequence). The CDR3 runs to 14 residues. The CDR3 DNA sequence: TGTGCCAGTAGTATAGAGGGGGCGAACACTGAAGCTTTCTTT. Translating gives CASSIEGANTEAFF.

V is TRBV5-1 and J is TRBJ2-2; TRBD1 aligns across 9 bases. CDR3 length equals 16 residues. The germline gives CDR1 SGHRS, CDR2 YFSETQ. J was trimmed by 3 bases and V by 4 bases; bases with no gene match: 7. The CDR3 here is CASSHLRTGDTGELFF. DNA for the CDR3: TGCGCCAGCAGCCATCTTAGGACAGGGGACACCGGGGAGCTGTTTTTT.

A note on this clone: Mismatch with germline at one junction end may stem from a read error. The DNA of the CDR3 is TGCGCCAGCAGCCAGGGGACAGGGGGCAGGGTCCTCTTC. It is translated as CASSQGTGGRVLF. The chain has TRBV4-3 and TRBJ2-7, with 12 bases lining up with TRBD1. The CDR3 consists of 13 residues. Germline CDR1 is LGHNA and CDR2 is YSLEER.

The chain recombines TRBV6-6 with TRBJ1-2; 8 bases agree with TRBD1. The germline gives CDR1 MNHNY, CDR2 SVGAGI (reference sequence). V shed 5 bases, J shed 5 bases, and the junction held 16 bases outside the gene matches. This CDR3 spans 17 amino acids. This CDR3 is CASSPIPRDRSSYGYTF. The CDR3 DNA sequence: TGTGCCAGCAGTCCAATTCCCCGGGACAGGAGTTCTTATGGCTACACCTTC.

J is TRBJ2-7 and V is TRBV7-2; 7 bases line up with TRBD2. The V and J ends lost 1 base and 4 bases, in that order; junction bases with no gene match: 4. Looked up from germline, CDR1 is SGHTA and CDR2 is FQGNSA. This CDR3 is 14 amino acids long. DNA for the CDR3: TGTGCCAGCAGCTTAGGCGTCGGGAGGTACGAGCAGTACTTC. Residues: CASSLGVGRYEQYF.

The chain combines TRBV10-3 with TRBJ1-1; 7 bases match TRBD1. CDR3 length: 15 residues. J gave up 2 bases and V 3 bases, and 6 bases lay outside the gene matches. Germline V lookup: CDR1 ENHRY, CDR2 SYGVKD. This CDR3 is CAISDGRQGNTEAFF. The CDR3 DNA sequence: TGTGCCATCAGTGATGGAAGACAGGGCAACACTGAAGCTTTCTTT.

This rearrangement joins TRBV7-9 to TRBJ1-1; a weak D match, TRBD1 (6 bases). The length of the CDR3 is 15 residues. V was pared by 7 bases and J by 2 bases, with 17 bases between. CDR1 and CDR2 (germline): SEHNR, FQNEAQ (reference sequence). DNA of the CDR3: TGTGCCAGCATAGGGGGGGCGAGGGTTAACACTGAAGCTTTCTTT. Its translation is CASIGGARVNTEAFF.

This chain connects TRBV7-8 to TRBJ1-6, with D unresolved. V dropped 4 bases and J dropped 0 bases, with 16 bases sitting between them. The germline V gene has CDR1 SGHVS and CDR2 FQNEAQ. The CDR3 totals 18 residues. The CDR3 spells CASSSVNVLSSYNSPLHF. Written as DNA, the CDR3 is TGTGCCAGCAGCTCGGTCAACGTCTTGAGCTCCTATAATTCACCCCTCCACTTT.

The V and J genes are TRBV28 and TRBJ1-1, with a tentative D call TRBD1 (6 bases). The CDR3 sequence is 14 residues long. Germline values: CDR1 MDHEN, CDR2 SYDVKM. With 7 bases removed from V and 7 bases from J, the gap between germline ends came to 19 bases. The CDR3 loop is CASIRGQTWGEAFF. In nucleotides, the CDR3 is TGTGCCAGCATCCGCGGACAGACCTGGGGTGAAGCTTTCTTT.

The chain joins TRBV2 to TRBJ2-5; TRBD1 aligns across 8 bases. Looked up from germline, CDR1 is SNHLY and CDR2 is FYNNEI. This CDR3 spans 12 amino acids. The trim removed 8 bases at V and 3 bases at J, leaving 2 bases unmatched. In DNA form, the CDR3 reads TGTGCCAGCCAGACAGGGGAAGAGACCCAGTACTTC. It specifies CASQTGEETQYF.

This chain links TRBV27 with TRBJ2-7, with 13 bases that match TRBD2. The CDR3 runs to 20 residues. Germline lookup yields CDR1 MNHEY and CDR2 SMNVEV (reference sequence). The trim removed 7 bases at V and 3 bases at J, leaving 21 bases unmatched. The CDR3 coding sequence is TGTGCCAGCACTCTCACGGGGCATGGAGGGACTAGCGGGACCTACTACGAGCAGTACTTC. As protein: CASTLTGHGGTSGTYYEQYF.